A single sample is the source of the 32 T cell receptor beta chains below, sequenced in a study of cytotoxic CD8 clonotypes in ibrutinib-treated CLL. Libraries were prepared by immunoSEQ multiplex PCR; TCRdb keeps only in-frame clonotypes and omits some of them. The sample holds around 150,000 clones, 81% seen once. The material was PBMCs, obtained after 12 months of ibrutinib treatment. The receptors stem from a human donor with chronic lymphocytic leukemia.

The chain uses TRBV28 and TRBJ2-7, with 8 positions matching TRBD1. CDR3 length: 15 residues. V shed 5 bases, J shed 1 base, and the junction held 7 bases outside the gene matches. CDR1 and CDR2 (germline): MDHEN, SYDVKM. CDR3 DNA sequence: TGTGCCAGCAGTCTCCGGACAGGGAAATCCTACGAGCAGTACTTC. Translated, it gives CASSLRTGKSYEQYF.

The DNA for the CDR3 is TGTGCCAGCAGTTTATGGAGCCTAGCGGGGAAAGAGACCCAGTACTTC. This sequence encodes CASSLWSLAGKETQYF. The chain employs TRBV28 and TRBJ2-5; 9 bases fit TRBD2. The CDR3 has 16 residues. The J segment lost 3 bases and the V segment lost 0 bases, leaving 5 bases of the junction unmatched. Germline loops: CDR1 MDHEN, CDR2 SYDVKM.

A single count supports this clone. J is TRBJ2-3 and V is TRBV29-1; 10 nucleotides agree with TRBD2. The CDR3 is 18 residues long. Germline V gives CDR1 SQVTM, CDR2 ANQGSEA. With 4 bases clipped from V and 2 bases from J, the junction kept 15 bases outside the gene matches. The DNA for the CDR3 is TGCAGCGTTGGAGGGGGACTAGCGCCCGACACATACACAGATACGCAGTATTTT. Encoded protein: CSVGGGLAPDTYTDTQYF.

The chain couples TRBV19 to TRBJ2-7; D tentatively fits TRBD1 or TRBD2 (6 bases each). V was cut by 2 bases and J by 6 bases, with 23 bases left in between. The CDR3 runs 17 residues. Germline CDR1 and CDR2: LNHDA and SQIVND (reference sequence). In nucleotides, the CDR3 is TGTGCCAGTAGTATAAGCATGAGAGACCAGGGGCGGGGCGAGCAGTACTTC. Its protein is CASSISMRDQGRGEQYF.

This chain connects TRBV10-3 to TRBJ2-7; D is possibly TRBD1 (6 bases). Germline CDR1 reads ENHRY; CDR2 reads SYGVKD. This CDR3 is 16 amino acids long. V lost 6 bases, J lost 3 bases, and 21 bases lay in between. CDR3 in amino acids: CAISFSRAIRGYEQYF. The CDR3 DNA reads as TGTGCCATCAGCTTTTCCCGGGCCATCAGGGGCTACGAGCAGTACTTC.

There are a few counts of this clone. The V call is TRBV19, the J call TRBJ1-1; D is unresolved. Germline V gives CDR1 LNHDA, CDR2 SQIVND (reference sequence). The germline V and J ends were trimmed by 8 bases and 7 bases, with 17 bases remaining between them. The CDR3 loop spans 13 amino acids. This CDR3 reads CASRNVGMVEAFF. The CDR3 bases are TGTGCCAGTCGAAACGTGGGGATGGTTGAAGCTTTCTTT.

The V call is TRBV7-3, the J call TRBJ1-6; 9 nucleotides match TRBD1. Losses at the gene ends were 4 bases for V and 5 bases for J; bases not matched to a gene: 3. This CDR3 contains 15 residues. From germline, CDR1 is SGHTA and CDR2 FQGTGA. This CDR3 reads CASSSGTGNNSPLHF. The CDR3 bases are TGTGCCAGCAGCTCCGGGACAGGGAATAATTCACCCCTCCACTTT.

This clone showed up just once. The chain uses TRBV28 and TRBJ1-5, with 10 bases identical to TRBD1. The CDR3 sequence is 16 residues long. Germline loops: CDR1 MDHEN, CDR2 SYDVKM. V trimming: 6 bases; J trimming: 2 bases; junction bases outside the gene matches: 7. The CDR3 loop is CASSGPGTGGNQPQHF. CDR3 bases: TGTGCCAGCAGCGGCCCCGGGACAGGGGGCAATCAGCCCCAGCATTTT.

The CDR3 here is CAWSLGALGETQYF. The CDR3 DNA reads TGTGCCTGGAGTCTTGGTGCTCTAGGAGAGACCCAGTACTTC. The chain links TRBV30 to TRBJ2-5; D is unresolved. CDR3 length equals 14 residues. V lost 2 bases, J lost 4 bases, and 14 bases lay in between. CDR1 and CDR2 from the germline V gene are GTSNPN and SVGIG (reference sequence). The full variable domain, completed using reference TRBV30 and TRBJ2-5, is SQTIHQWPATLVQPVGSPLSLECTVEGTSNPNLYWYRQAAGRGLQLLFYSVGIGQISSEVPQNLSASRPQDRQFILSSKKLLLSDSGFYLCAWSLGALGETQYFGPGTRLLVL.

The chain couples TRBV19 to TRBJ2-4; D remains ambiguous. This CDR3 contains 13 residues. In germline, CDR1 is LNHDA, CDR2 SQIVND (reference sequence). Trimming took off 3 bases at V and 9 bases at J, with 12 bases between the two ends. CDR3 residues: CASSIQGFGIQYF. CDR3 bases: TGTGCCAGTAGTATTCAAGGGTTTGGCATTCAGTACTTC.

The chain combines TRBV19 with TRBJ1-2, with D possibly matching TRBD1 (5 bases). This CDR3 comprises 15 residues. From germline, CDR1 is LNHDA and CDR2 SQIVND (reference sequence). V was clipped by 4 bases and J by 4 bases, with 16 bases between them. The CDR3 DNA reads TGTGCCAGTAGTACCCCACCGGGGGAGGGCTATGGCTACACCTTC. Translation: CASSTPPGEGYGYTF. Based on the CDR3 plus reference TRBV19 and TRBJ1-2, the full variable domain is DGGITQSPKYLFRKEGQNVTLSCEQNLNHDAMYWYRQDPGQGLRLIYYSQIVNDFQKGDIAEGYSVSREKKESFPLTVTSAQKNPTAFYLCASSTPPGEGYGYTFGSGTRLTVV.

CDR3 sequence reads: CASSLEARQQETQYF. In DNA, the CDR3 is TGTGCCAGCAGCTTAGAGGCACGGCAGCAAGAGACCCAGTACTTC. The chain has TRBV11-2 and TRBJ2-5; D is ambiguous. Trimming left V 0 bases short and J 2 bases short, with 10 bases between. Germline assignment: CDR1 SGHAT and CDR2 FQNNGV. There are 15 residues in the CDR3.

In DNA form, the CDR3 reads TGTGCCAGCAGCTACGGACCCGAGCAGTACTTC. As protein: CASSYGPEQYF. This rearrangement joins TRBV7-2 to TRBJ2-7; D ambiguous. CDR3 length: 11 residues. Germline lookup yields CDR1 SGHTA and CDR2 FQGNSA. Trimming pared 4 bases from V and 6 bases from J, leaving 7 bases between.

This rearrangement joins TRBV28 to TRBJ2-5; TRBD1 might be the D (6 bases). The germline V gene encodes CDR1 MDHEN and CDR2 SYDVKM. The V end lost 5 bases, the J end lost 5 bases, and 18 bases lay between the germline ends. The CDR3 sequence is 15 residues long. The CDR3 DNA is TGTGCCAGCAGTCGACAAACAGGGCAGTTGGAGACCCAGTACTTC. Translated: CASSRQTGQLETQYF.

The chain carries TRBV4-2 and TRBJ1-4, with a possible D match to TRBD1 (6 bases). This CDR3 contains 16 residues. The V gene's germline CDR1 is LGHNA and CDR2 YNFKEQ. Trimming left V 5 bases short and J 0 bases short, with 13 bases between. Written as DNA, the CDR3 is TGTGCCAGCAGCTACGGAGGGGGGGCAACTAATGAAAAACTGTTTTTT. Protein product: CASSYGGGATNEKLFF.

The chain carries TRBV4-1 and TRBJ2-1; 13 nucleotides agree with TRBD2. CDR1 is MGHRA, CDR2 YSYEKL, per germline. CDR3 size: 16 residues. Losses at the gene ends were 0 bases for V and 8 bases for J; bases not matched to a gene: 4. The CDR3 is CASSQDPGLAGDEQFF. The CDR3 DNA follows: TGCGCCAGCAGCCAAGATCCAGGACTAGCGGGAGATGAGCAGTTCTTC.

The table lists this clone with a few counts. V gene TRBV6-5 combines with J gene TRBJ1-4, with unresolved D. Germline loops: CDR1 MNHEY, CDR2 SVGAGI. This CDR3 has 12 amino acids. V shed 6 bases and J shed 4 bases, with 6 bases lying between them. Here the CDR3 DNA reads TGTGCCAGCAGCAGACTTAATGAAAAACTGTTTTTT. It translates to CASSRLNEKLFF.

The chain uses TRBV18 and TRBJ2-2; D gene unclear. Germline V lookup: CDR1 KGHSH, CDR2 LQKENI. The ends were cut back, 3 bases at V and 1 base at J, with 9 bases in the middle. The CDR3 has 15 residues. The CDR3 region has the DNA TGTGCCAGCTCACCCGACAAGGTGAACACCGGGGAGCTGTTTTTT. Translating gives CASSPDKVNTGELFF.

The V gene is TRBV29-1, the J gene TRBJ1-2, with 7 bases aligning to TRBD1. The V and J ends lost 7 bases and 8 bases, in that order; junction bases with no gene match: 13. The CDR3 consists of 13 residues. CDR1 and CDR2 (germline): SQVTM, ANQGSEA. CDR3 loop: CSAETGPIDGYTF. CDR3 nucleotides: TGCAGCGCCGAGACAGGGCCCATTGACGGCTACACCTTC.

This clone appeared a few times. V gene TRBV7-2 combines with J gene TRBJ2-5, with 10 bases lining up with TRBD1. The CDR3 contains 15 residues. Germline CDR1 reads SGHTA; CDR2 reads FQGNSA. V shed 5 bases and J 4 bases; nucleotides not matched to a gene: 7. The CDR3 DNA follows: TGTGCCAGCAGCGGGACAGGGGTTTTTAGAGAGACCCAGTACTTC. It specifies CASSGTGVFRETQYF.

The V and J genes are TRBV27 and TRBJ1-1; 7 nucleotides match TRBD1. The CDR3 has 14 amino acids. Germline V gene data show CDR1 as MNHEY and CDR2 as SMNVEV (reference sequence). V was pared by 5 bases and J by 5 bases, with 8 bases of the junction left unmatched. CDR3: CASSATQGMTEAFF. The CDR3 bases are TGTGCCAGCAGTGCAACACAGGGGATGACTGAAGCTTTCTTT.

This chain links TRBV4-2 with TRBJ1-4; a possible D gene is TRBD1 (5 bases). The germline V gene has CDR1 LGHNA and CDR2 YNFKEQ. This CDR3 region has 16 residues. With 4 bases removed from V and 6 bases from J, the gap between germline ends came to 18 bases. The chain's CDR3 is CASSRVLGANYEKLFF. The CDR3 DNA sequence: TGTGCCAGCAGCCGAGTCCTTGGGGCAAATTATGAAAAACTGTTTTTT.

The rearrangement joins TRBV10-3 to TRBJ2-1; 10 bases line up with TRBD2. Trimming took 8 bases from V and 5 from J; bases not matched to a gene: 12. Per germline, CDR1 ENHRY and CDR2 SYGVKD. The CDR3 is 16 residues long. CDR3 DNA sequence: TGTGCCATCCAAAGCGGGAGGGCTTATCCTCACAATGAGCAGTTCTTC. Residues: CAIQSGRAYPHNEQFF.

The chain recombines TRBV7-2 with TRBJ2-5; 9 bases are a match to TRBD1. In germline, CDR1 is SGHTA, CDR2 FQGNSA. V trimming: 5 bases; J trimming: 4 bases; junction bases outside the gene matches: 8. The CDR3 totals 15 residues. Here the CDR3 reads CASSPDRGVRETQYF. The DNA for the CDR3 is TGTGCCAGCAGCCCAGACAGGGGGGTGCGAGAGACCCAGTACTTC.

The chain carries TRBV30 and TRBJ1-2; no definite D call. Per germline, CDR1 GTSNPN and CDR2 SVGIG (reference sequence). The CDR3 runs 12 residues. V was cut by 1 base and J by 2 bases, with 5 bases left in between. Here the CDR3 DNA reads TGTGCCTGGAGTGGAGGGAACTATGGCTACACCTTC. It yields the protein CAWSGGNYGYTF.

This chain joins TRBV7-2 and TRBJ1-1; no clear D. CDR1 SGHTA and CDR2 FQGNSA come from the germline V gene. Between the trimmed V and J ends, which lost 2 bases and 6 bases, there was a span of 10 bases. CDR3 length equals 13 residues. The DNA for the CDR3 is TGTGCCAGCAGCTTACGTCTGGGCCCTGAAGCTTTCTTT. This encodes CASSLRLGPEAFF.

The V gene is TRBV28, the J gene TRBJ2-4, with a weak D call TRBD1 (5 bases). This CDR3 contains 13 residues. Between the trimmed V and J ends, which lost 3 bases and 9 bases, there was a span of 12 bases. Germline V gives CDR1 MDHEN, CDR2 SYDVKM. The CDR3 DNA follows: TGTGCCAGCAGTTTCGGAAGGCAGGGCATTCAGTACTTC. Translating gives CASSFGRQGIQYF.

The chain recombines TRBV5-5 with TRBJ2-3; 13 nucleotides match TRBD2. The CDR3 covers 15 residues. Germline lookup yields CDR1 SGHKS and CDR2 YYEKEE (reference sequence). The V segment lost 4 bases and the J segment 4 bases; nucleotides outside the gene matches: 3. CDR3: CASSQGLAGSDTQYF. CDR3 DNA: TGTGCCAGCAGCCAGGGACTAGCGGGATCAGATACGCAGTATTTT.

This clone was observed a handful of times. The chain is built from TRBV27 and TRBJ1-1; D gene ambiguous. CDR1 and CDR2 (germline): MNHEY, SMNVEV (reference sequence). CDR3 length: 12 residues. Deletions cut 2 bases from V and 9 bases from J, with 10 bases between. The CDR3 bases are TGTGCCAGCAGTTTAAATGGAAGGAAAGCTTTCTTT. It yields the protein CASSLNGRKAFF.

The rearrangement joins TRBV28 to TRBJ2-1, with D possibly TRBD2 on 5 matching bases. There are 15 residues in the CDR3. Deletions cut 4 bases from V and 5 bases from J, with 15 bases between. Germline loops: CDR1 MDHEN, CDR2 SYDVKM. The DNA for the CDR3 is TGTGCCAGCAGTTCGTGGACGGCGGGTAACAATGAGCAGTTCTTC. Protein product: CASSSWTAGNNEQFF.

The V gene is TRBV5-1, the J gene TRBJ2-7, with D tentatively TRBD1 (6 bases). Trimming left V 0 bases short and J 4 bases short, with 14 bases between. Germline V gene sequence: CDR1 SGHRS, CDR2 YFSETQ. CDR3 length equals 15 residues. As DNA, the CDR3 is TGCGCCAGCAGCTTGGCGGGACAACCAAAATACGAGCAGTACTTC. Translated, it gives CASSLAGQPKYEQYF.

This chain joins TRBV19 and TRBJ2-1; D remains unclear. CDR3 size: 15 residues. V was clipped by 6 bases and J by 3 bases, with 15 bases between them. Germline V gene lookup returns CDR1 LNHDA and CDR2 SQIVND (reference sequence). In nucleotides, the CDR3 is TGTGCCAGTAGCTCGGTTCTGGCGGACTACAATGAGCAGTTCTTC. It translates to CASSSVLADYNEQFF.